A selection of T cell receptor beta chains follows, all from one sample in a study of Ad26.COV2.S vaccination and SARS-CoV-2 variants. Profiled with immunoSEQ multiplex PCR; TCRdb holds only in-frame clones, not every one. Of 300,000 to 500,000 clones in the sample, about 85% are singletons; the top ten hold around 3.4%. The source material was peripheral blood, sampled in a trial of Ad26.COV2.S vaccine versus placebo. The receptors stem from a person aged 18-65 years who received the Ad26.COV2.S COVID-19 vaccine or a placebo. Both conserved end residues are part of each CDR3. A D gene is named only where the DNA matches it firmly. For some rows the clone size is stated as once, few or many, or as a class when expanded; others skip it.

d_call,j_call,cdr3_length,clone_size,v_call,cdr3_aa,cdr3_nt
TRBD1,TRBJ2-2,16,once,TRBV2,CASSEFGTGEVGELFF,TGTGCCAGCAGTGAATTTGGGACAGGGGAGGTCGGGGAGCTGTTTTTT
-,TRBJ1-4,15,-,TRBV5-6,CASSLAGQGYEKLFF,TGTGCCAGCAGCTTGGCTGGGCAGGGTTATGAAAAACTGTTTTTT
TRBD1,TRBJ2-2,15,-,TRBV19,CASSTRQGRPGELFF,TGTGCCAGTAGTACGAGACAGGGAAGACCCGGGGAGCTGTTTTTT
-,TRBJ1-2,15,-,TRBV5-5,CASSLGWAANYGYTF,TGTGCCAGCAGCTTGGGTTGGGCAGCTAACTATGGCTACACCTTC
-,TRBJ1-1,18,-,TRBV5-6,CASSFYKTDMIMDTEAFF,TGTGCCAGCAGCTTTTATAAGACGGATATGATAATGGACACTGAAGCTTTCTTT
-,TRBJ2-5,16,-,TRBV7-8,CASSKISGLKKGAQYF,TGTGCCAGCAGCAAAATTAGCGGGCTCAAGAAGGGGGCCCAGTACTTC
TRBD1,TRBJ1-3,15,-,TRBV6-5,CASSRDRSSGNTIYF,TGTGCCAGCAGCCGGGACAGGAGCTCTGGAAACACCATATATTTT
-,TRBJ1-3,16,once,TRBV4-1,CASSQGAGRSGNTIYF,TGCGCCAGCAGCCAGGGAGCCGGGAGATCTGGAAACACCATATATTTT
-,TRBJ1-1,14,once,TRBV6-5,CASKEGGIRTEAFF,TGTGCCAGCAAAGAGGGGGGGATACGCACTGAAGCTTTCTTT
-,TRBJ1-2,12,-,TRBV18,CASSPGLHGYTF,TGTGCCAGCTCACCGGGGTTGCATGGCTACACCTTC
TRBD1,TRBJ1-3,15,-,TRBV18,CASSSPTGRGNTIYF,TGTGCCAGCTCATCCCCGACAGGGAGGGGAAACACCATATATTTT
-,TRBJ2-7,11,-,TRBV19,CASSPGYEQYF,TGTGCCAGTAGCCCAGGGTACGAGCAGTACTTC
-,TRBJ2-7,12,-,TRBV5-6,CASSLVGREQYF,TGTGCCAGCAGCTTGGTTGGGCGCGAGCAGTACTTC
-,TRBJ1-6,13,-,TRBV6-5,CASRGSYNSPLHF,TGTGCCAGCCGGGGCTCCTATAATTCACCCCTCCACTTT
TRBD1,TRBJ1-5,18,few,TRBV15,CATSRDGSLVTGGQPQHF,TGTGCCACCAGCAGAGATGGTTCCCTCGTGACAGGGGGTCAGCCCCAGCATTTT
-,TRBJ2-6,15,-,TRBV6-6,CASSYEGSGANVLTF,TGTGCCAGCAGTTATGAGGGCTCTGGGGCCAACGTCCTGACTTTC
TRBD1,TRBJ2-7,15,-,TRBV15,CATSSPGTGGYEQYF,TGTGCCACCAGCTCCCCAGGGACAGGGGGCTACGAGCAGTACTTC
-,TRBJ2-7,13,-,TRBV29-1,CSVVYGVADEQYF,TGCAGCGTTGTTTACGGGGTGGCCGACGAGCAGTACTTC
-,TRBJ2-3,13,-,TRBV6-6,CASSPRQSDTQYF,TGTGCCAGCAGCCCCCGACAATCAGATACGCAGTATTTT
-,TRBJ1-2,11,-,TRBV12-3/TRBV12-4,CASSRNYGYTF,TGTGCCAGCAGCCGCAACTATGGCTACACCTTC
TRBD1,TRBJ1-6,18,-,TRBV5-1,CASSPDRDRGSYNSPLHF,TGCGCCAGCAGCCCGGACCGGGACAGGGGCTCCTATAATTCACCCCTCCACTTT
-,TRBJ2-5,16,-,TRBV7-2,CASSPTLARYGETQYF,TGTGCCAGCAGCCCTACCCTGGCCCGGTATGGGGAGACCCAGTACTTC
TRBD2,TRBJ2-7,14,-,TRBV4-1,CASSRPGLAGEQYF,TGCGCCAGCAGCCGGCCGGGACTAGCAGGCGAGCAGTACTTC
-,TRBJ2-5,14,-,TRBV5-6,CASSSQVVQETQYF,TGTGCCAGCAGCTCGCAGGTTGTACAAGAGACCCAGTACTTC
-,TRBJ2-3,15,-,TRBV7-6,CASSSGGQSTDTQYF,TGTGCCAGCAGCTCCGGGGGGCAAAGCACAGATACGCAGTATTTT
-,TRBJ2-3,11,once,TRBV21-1,CASKTTDTQYF,TGTGCCAGCAAGACCACAGATACGCAGTATTTT
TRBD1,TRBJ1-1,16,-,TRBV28,CASSLQRGRGDTEAFF,TGTGCCAGCAGTTTACAGAGGGGGCGAGGGGACACTGAAGCTTTCTTT
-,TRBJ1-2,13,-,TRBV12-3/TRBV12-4,CASSGVLSYGYTF,TGTGCCAGCAGTGGGGTACTGAGCTATGGCTACACCTTC
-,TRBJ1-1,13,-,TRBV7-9,CASSLGMNTEAFF,TGTGCCAGCAGCTTGGGCATGAACACTGAAGCTTTCTTT
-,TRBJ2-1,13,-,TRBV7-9,CASSLASTDEQFF,TGTGCCAGCAGCCTGGCCTCCACGGATGAGCAGTTCTTC
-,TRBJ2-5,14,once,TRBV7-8,CASSLSGTQETQYF,TGTGCCAGCAGCTTATCCGGCACACAAGAGACCCAGTACTTC
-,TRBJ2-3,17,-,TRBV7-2,CASSRFGRAFRTDTQYF,TGTGCCAGCAGCCGCTTCGGCCGGGCCTTTAGAACAGATACGCAGTATTTT
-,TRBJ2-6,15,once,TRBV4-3,CASSQVGSGANVLTF,TGCGCCAGCAGCCAAGTAGGGTCTGGGGCCAACGTCCTGACTTTC
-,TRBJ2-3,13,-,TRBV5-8,CASRETNTDTQYF,TGTGCCAGCAGGGAAACCAACACAGATACGCAGTATTTT
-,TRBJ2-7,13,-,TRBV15,CATSIRTTYEQYF,TGTGCCACCAGCATTAGGACTACCTACGAGCAGTACTTC
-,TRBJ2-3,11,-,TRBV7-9,CASSATDTQYF,TGTGCCAGCAGCGCGACAGATACGCAGTATTTT
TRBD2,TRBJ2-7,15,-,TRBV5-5,CASSLLSGATYEQYF,TGTGCCAGCAGCCTACTTAGCGGGGCCACCTACGAGCAGTACTTC
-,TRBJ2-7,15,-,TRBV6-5,CASSYRVDGPYEQYF,TGTGCCAGCAGTTACAGGGTCGACGGACCCTACGAGCAGTACTTC
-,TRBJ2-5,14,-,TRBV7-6,CASSSSGTGETQYF,TGTGCCAGCAGCTCTTCAGGGACGGGAGAGACCCAGTACTTC
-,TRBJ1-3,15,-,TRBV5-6,CASSLAGGSGNTIYF,TGTGCCAGCAGCTTGGCGGGGGGCTCTGGAAACACCATATATTTT
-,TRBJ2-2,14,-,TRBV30,CAWSGTSWTGELFF,TGTGCCTGGAGTGGAACTAGTTGGACCGGGGAGCTGTTTTTT
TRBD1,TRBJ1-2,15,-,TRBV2,CASTGGTGDRHGYTF,TGTGCCAGCACCGGGGGCACAGGGGATCGACATGGCTACACCTTC
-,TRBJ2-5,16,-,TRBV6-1,CASSEEGHGGRETQYF,TGTGCCAGCAGTGAAGAGGGACACGGAGGGCGTGAGACCCAGTACTTC
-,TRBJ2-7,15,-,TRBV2,CASSGRDTSSYEQYF,TGTGCCAGCAGTGGCCGGGACACCAGCTCCTACGAGCAGTACTTC
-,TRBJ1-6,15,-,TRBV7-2,CASSWGTPYNSPLHF,TGTGCCAGCAGCTGGGGCACTCCCTATAATTCACCCCTCCACTTT
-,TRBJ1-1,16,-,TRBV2,CASSGQPQRVNTEAFF,TGTGCCAGCAGTGGACAACCTCAAAGGGTGAACACTGAAGCTTTCTTT
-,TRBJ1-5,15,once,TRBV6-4,CASSGVAGRVQPQHF,TGTGCCAGCAGTGGAGTGGCGGGCCGGGTTCAGCCCCAGCATTTT
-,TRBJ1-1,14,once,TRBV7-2,CASSYLQVNTEAFF,TGTGCCAGCAGCTACCTCCAGGTGAACACTGAAGCTTTCTTT
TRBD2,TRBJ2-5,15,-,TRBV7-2,CASSWSGGGAETQYF,TGTGCCAGCAGCTGGTCTGGCGGGGGGGCAGAGACCCAGTACTTC
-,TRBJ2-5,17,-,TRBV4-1,CASSQASRSDYGETQYF,TGCGCCAGCAGCCAAGCGAGTCGGTCAGACTACGGGGAGACCCAGTACTTC
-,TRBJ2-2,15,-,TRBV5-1,CASSLAGENTGELFF,TGCGCCAGCAGCTTGGCCGGGGAGAACACCGGGGAGCTGTTTTTT
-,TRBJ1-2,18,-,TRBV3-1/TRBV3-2,CASSQELLNRGTSYGYTF,TGTGCCAGCAGCCAAGAGCTCCTTAATAGGGGTACGTCCTATGGCTACACCTTC
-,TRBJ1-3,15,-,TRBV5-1,CASSPGTGTGNTIYF,TGCGCCAGCAGCCCTGGGACGGGCACTGGAAACACCATATATTTT
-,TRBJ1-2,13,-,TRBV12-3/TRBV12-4,CASSPPGGLGYTF,TGTGCCAGCAGTCCACCCGGGGGCCTGGGCTACACCTTC